Below, 11 T cell receptor beta chains from the same sample are listed, as sequenced in a study of blood T cell repertoires in COVID-19. TCRdb's table, derived via immunoSEQ multiplex PCR, lists solely in-frame clones and lacks some. The top ten clones hold 7% to 9.5% of a sample with around 120,000 clones, 82% of them seen once. Sequenced material: peripheral blood. Receptors were obtained from a man aged 70 or older with active or convalescent COVID-19.

The rearrangement links TRBV19 to TRBJ1-3; TRBD1 might be the D (5 bases). The length of the CDR3 is 16 residues. Germline V CDR1 and CDR2: LNHDA, SQIVND (reference sequence). Trimming shortened V by 6 bases and J by 1 base, and 16 bases separated the two germline ends. The CDR3: CASRLTGFASGNTIYF. In DNA, the CDR3 is TGTGCCAGTAGGTTAACAGGCTTTGCTTCTGGAAACACCATATATTTT.

This clone was observed once. This chain links TRBV19 with TRBJ2-1; maybe TRBD2 (5 bases). V was clipped by 3 bases and J by 9 bases, with 6 bases between them. The CDR3 is made up of 11 amino acids. The germline CDR1 and CDR2 sequences are LNHDA and SQIVND (reference sequence). The DNA of the CDR3 is TGTGCCAGTAGTATCCGGGGTGAGCAGTTCTTC. It translates to CASSIRGEQFF.

A few counts support this clone. This chain connects TRBV12-3 or TRBV12-4 to TRBJ1-2; D gene uncertain. Trimming cost V 4 bases and J 1 base, with 4 bases left between them. The CDR3 covers 12 residues. CDR3 sequence: CASSSSNYGYTF. The CDR3 nucleotides are TGTGCCAGCAGTTCGAGTAACTATGGCTACACCTTC.

The genes are TRBV9 and TRBJ1-2; the D gene is possibly TRBD1 (5 bases). The CDR3 contains 14 residues. Germline lookup yields CDR1 SGDLS and CDR2 YYNGEE. Trimming pared 0 bases from V and 3 bases from J, leaving 9 bases between. DNA for the CDR3: TGTGCCAGCAGCGTAGGGGTAGGGGACTATGGCTACACCTTC. Amino acid sequence: CASSVGVGDYGYTF.

The rearrangement links TRBV27 to TRBJ1-5, with D hard to call. There are 15 residues in the CDR3. Trimming took 2 bases from V and 0 from J, leaving 8 bases between them. Germline V lookup: CDR1 MNHEY, CDR2 SMNVEV (reference sequence). The CDR3 is CASSLGHNSNQPQHF. CDR3 nucleotides: TGTGCCAGCAGTTTAGGGCACAATAGCAATCAGCCCCAGCATTTT.

The chain employs TRBV5-5 and TRBJ1-4; D is ambiguous. Germline CDR1 is SGHKS and CDR2 is YYEKEE (reference sequence). The CDR3 totals 15 residues. With 4 bases removed from V and 5 bases from J, the gap between germline ends came to 15 bases. CDR3 DNA: TGTGCCAGCAGCCCCGAGAGTGCTAGGAATGAAAAACTGTTTTTT. Translating it yields CASSPESARNEKLFF.

The chain recombines TRBV30 with TRBJ1-1; 8 bases agree with TRBD1. The germline CDR1 and CDR2 sequences are GTSNPN and SVGIG (reference sequence). Trimming took 4 bases from V and 10 from J; bases not matched to a gene: 5. The CDR3 length is 11 residues. The CDR3 DNA reads TGTGCCTGGACAACAGGGGGATTAGCTTTCTTT. It translates to CAWTTGGLAFF.

This chain joins TRBV9 and TRBJ2-3, with 8 bases lining up with TRBD2. With 0 bases clipped from V and 6 bases from J, the junction kept 9 bases outside the gene matches. Germline V gene data show CDR1 as SGDLS and CDR2 as YYNGEE. This CDR3 has 16 amino acids. DNA of the CDR3: TGTGCCAGCAGCGTAGCTGTCGGAGCGGGGGTGGATACGCAGTATTTT. It yields the protein CASSVAVGAGVDTQYF.

This rearrangement joins TRBV2 to TRBJ2-1, with 12 nucleotides matching TRBD2. CDR1 is SNHLY and CDR2 is FYNNEI in the germline V gene. The CDR3 runs to 15 residues. With 6 bases clipped from V and 7 bases from J, the junction kept 7 bases outside the gene matches. The CDR3 sequence: CASRRLAGVSNEQFF. In nucleotides, the CDR3 is TGTGCCAGCAGGAGACTAGCGGGAGTTTCAAATGAGCAGTTCTTC.

This sequence joins TRBV4-2 and TRBJ2-1; TRBD2 might be the D (5 bases). CDR1 and CDR2 (germline): LGHNA, YNFKEQ. V was shortened by 0 bases and J by 0 bases, with 12 bases between the two germline ends. The CDR3 is 17 residues long. The CDR3 reads CASSQDTGGSSYNEQFF. The CDR3 nucleotides read TGTGCCAGCAGCCAAGATACTGGAGGTTCCTCCTACAATGAGCAGTTCTTC.

The chain links TRBV2 to TRBJ2-2; 8 bases fit TRBD2. Germline loops: CDR1 SNHLY, CDR2 FYNNEI. CDR3 length: 17 amino acids. The junction had 13 bases not matched to a gene; V was cut back by 4 bases and J by 6 bases. The CDR3 bases are TGTGCCAGCAGTGCTTCCCTCCCCTGGCGGGAGGCCGGGGAGCTGTTTTTT. Translated: CASSASLPWREAGELFF.